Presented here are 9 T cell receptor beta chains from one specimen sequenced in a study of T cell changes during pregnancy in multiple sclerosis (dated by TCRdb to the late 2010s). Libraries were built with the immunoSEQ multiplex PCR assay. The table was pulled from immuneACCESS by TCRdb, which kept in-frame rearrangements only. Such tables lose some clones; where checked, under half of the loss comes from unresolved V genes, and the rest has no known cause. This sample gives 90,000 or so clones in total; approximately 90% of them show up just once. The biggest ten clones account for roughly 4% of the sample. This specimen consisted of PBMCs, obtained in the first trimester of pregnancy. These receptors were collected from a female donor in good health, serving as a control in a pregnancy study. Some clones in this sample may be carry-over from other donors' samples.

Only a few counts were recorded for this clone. CDR3 in amino acids: CASSGEGRNYGYTF. CDR3 DNA: TGTGCCAGCAGCGGGGAGGGCCGTAACTATGGCTACACCTTC. The chain employs TRBV7-9 and TRBJ1-2, with D unclear. The CDR3 sequence is 14 residues long. The V end was cut by 5 bases, the J end by 1 base, with 11 bases between. Germline V gene lookup returns CDR1 SEHNR and CDR2 FQNEAQ (reference sequence).

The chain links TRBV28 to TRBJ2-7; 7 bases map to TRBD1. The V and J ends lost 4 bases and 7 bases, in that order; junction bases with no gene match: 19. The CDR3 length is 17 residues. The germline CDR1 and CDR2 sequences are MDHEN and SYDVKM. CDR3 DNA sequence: TGTGCCAGCAGTTCAACCGGGACAGCCGACTGGTCGAGGGAGCAGTACTTC. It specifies CASSSTGTADWSREQYF.

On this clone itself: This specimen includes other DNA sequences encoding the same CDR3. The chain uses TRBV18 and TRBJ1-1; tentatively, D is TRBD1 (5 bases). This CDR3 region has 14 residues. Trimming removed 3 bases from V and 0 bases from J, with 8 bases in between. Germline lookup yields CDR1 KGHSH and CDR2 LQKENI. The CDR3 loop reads CASSPDRLNTEAFF. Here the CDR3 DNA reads TGTGCCAGCTCACCCGACAGACTGAACACTGAAGCTTTCTTT.

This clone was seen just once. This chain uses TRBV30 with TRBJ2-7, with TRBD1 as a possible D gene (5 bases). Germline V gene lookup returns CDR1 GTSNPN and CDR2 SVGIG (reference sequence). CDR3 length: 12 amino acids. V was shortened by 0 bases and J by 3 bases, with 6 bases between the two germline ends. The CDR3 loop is CAWSVQGYEQYF. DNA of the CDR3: TGTGCCTGGAGTGTCCAGGGCTACGAGCAGTACTTC.

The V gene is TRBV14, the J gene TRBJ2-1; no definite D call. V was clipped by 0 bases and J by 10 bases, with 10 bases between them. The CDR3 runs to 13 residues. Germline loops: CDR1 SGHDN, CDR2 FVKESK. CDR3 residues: CASSQEFLWEQFF. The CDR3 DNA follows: TGTGCCAGCAGCCAAGAATTCCTATGGGAGCAGTTCTTC.

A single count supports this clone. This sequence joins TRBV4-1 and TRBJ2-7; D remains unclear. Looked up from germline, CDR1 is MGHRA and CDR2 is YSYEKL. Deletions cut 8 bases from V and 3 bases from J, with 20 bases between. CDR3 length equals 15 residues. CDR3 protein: CASGSLGVTHYEQYF. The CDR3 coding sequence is TGCGCCAGCGGATCCTTAGGAGTTACCCACTACGAGCAGTACTTC.

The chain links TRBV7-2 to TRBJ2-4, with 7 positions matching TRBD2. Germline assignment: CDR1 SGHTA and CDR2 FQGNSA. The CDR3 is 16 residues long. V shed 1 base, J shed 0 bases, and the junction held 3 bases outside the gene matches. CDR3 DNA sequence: TGTGCCAGCAGCTTAGGGTTAGCGGGAGCCAAAAACATTCAGTACTTC. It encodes CASSLGLAGAKNIQYF.

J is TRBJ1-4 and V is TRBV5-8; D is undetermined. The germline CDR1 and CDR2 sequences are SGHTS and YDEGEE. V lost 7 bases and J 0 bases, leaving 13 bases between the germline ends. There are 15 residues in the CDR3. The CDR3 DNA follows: TGTGCCAGCGGACTTCACGGAGCAACTAATGAAAAACTGTTTTTT. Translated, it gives CASGLHGATNEKLFF.

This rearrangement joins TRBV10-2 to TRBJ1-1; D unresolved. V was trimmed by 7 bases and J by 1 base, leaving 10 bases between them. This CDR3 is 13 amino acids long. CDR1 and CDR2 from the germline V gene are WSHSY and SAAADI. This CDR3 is CASIKGGNTEAFF. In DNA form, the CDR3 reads TGCGCCAGCATAAAGGGAGGGAACACTGAAGCTTTCTTT.